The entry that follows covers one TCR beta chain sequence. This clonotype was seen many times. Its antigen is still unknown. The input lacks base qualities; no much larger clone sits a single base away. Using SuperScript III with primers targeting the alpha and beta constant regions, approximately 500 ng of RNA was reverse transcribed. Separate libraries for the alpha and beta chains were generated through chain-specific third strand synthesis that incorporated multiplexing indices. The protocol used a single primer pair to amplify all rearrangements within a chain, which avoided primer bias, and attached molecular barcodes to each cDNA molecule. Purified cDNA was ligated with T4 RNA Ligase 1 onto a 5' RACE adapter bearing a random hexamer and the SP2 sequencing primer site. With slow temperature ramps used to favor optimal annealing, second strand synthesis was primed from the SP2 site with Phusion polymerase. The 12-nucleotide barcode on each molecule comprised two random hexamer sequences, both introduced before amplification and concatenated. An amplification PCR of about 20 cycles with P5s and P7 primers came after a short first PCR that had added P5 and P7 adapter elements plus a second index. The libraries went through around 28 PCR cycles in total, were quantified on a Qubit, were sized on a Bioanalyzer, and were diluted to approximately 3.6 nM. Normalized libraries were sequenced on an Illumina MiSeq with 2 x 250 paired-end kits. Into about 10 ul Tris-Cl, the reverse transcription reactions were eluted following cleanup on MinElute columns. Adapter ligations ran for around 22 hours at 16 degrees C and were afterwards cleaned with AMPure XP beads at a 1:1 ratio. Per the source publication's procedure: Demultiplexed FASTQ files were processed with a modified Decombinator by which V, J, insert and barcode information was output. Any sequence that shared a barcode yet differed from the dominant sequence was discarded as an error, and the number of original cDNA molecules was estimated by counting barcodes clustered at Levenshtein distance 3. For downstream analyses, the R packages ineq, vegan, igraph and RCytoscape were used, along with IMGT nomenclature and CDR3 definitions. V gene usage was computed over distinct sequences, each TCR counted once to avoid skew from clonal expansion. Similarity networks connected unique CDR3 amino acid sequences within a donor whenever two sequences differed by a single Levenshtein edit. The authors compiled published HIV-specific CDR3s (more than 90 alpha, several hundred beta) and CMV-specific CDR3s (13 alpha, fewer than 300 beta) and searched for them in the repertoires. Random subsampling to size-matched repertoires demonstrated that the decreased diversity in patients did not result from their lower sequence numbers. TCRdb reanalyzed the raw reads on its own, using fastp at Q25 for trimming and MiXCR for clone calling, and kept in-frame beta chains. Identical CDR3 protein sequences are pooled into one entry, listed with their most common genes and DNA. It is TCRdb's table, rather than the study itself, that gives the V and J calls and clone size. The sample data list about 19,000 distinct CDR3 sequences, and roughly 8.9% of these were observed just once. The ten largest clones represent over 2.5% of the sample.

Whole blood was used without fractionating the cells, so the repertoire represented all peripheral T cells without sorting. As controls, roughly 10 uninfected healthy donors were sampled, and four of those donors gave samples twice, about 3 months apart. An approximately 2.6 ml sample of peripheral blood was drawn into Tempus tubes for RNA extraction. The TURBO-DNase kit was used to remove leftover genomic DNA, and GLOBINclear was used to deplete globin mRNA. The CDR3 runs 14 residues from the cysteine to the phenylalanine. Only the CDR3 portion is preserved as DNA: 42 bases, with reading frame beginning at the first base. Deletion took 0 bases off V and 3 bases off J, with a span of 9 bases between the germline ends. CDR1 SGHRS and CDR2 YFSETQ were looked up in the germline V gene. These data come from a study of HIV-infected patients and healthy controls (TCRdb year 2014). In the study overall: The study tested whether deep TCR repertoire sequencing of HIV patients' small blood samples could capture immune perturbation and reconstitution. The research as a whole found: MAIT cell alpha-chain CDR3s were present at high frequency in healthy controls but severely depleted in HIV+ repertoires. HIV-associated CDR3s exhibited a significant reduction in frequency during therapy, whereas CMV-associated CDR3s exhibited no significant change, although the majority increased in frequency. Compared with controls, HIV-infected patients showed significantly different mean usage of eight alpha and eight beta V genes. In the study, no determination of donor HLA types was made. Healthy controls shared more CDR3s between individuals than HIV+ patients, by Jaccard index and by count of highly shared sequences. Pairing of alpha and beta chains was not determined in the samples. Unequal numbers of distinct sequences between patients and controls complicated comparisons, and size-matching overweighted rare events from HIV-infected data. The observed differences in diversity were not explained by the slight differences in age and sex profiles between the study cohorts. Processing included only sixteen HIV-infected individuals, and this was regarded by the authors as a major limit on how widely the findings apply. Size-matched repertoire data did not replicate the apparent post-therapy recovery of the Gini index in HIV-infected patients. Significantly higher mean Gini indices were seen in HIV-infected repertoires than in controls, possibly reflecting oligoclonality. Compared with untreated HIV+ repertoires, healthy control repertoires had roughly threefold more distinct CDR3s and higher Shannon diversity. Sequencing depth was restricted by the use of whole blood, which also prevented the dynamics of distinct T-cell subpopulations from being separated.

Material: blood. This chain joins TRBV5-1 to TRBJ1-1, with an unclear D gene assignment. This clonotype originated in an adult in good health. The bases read TGCGCCAGCAGCTTGGATAACGGATACACTGAAGCTTTCTTT. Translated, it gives CASSLDNGYTEAFF.